Following are 2 T cell receptor beta chains from one sample sequenced in a study of T cells in Graves' hyperthyroidism and ophthalmopathy. Researchers amplified the TCR beta CDR3 regions from RNA transcripts. An initial round of RT-PCR targeting the TCR CDR3 relied on the HTBI primer set. TCRdb re-derived calls from the multiplex PCR reads in MiXCR, one entry per CDR3 protein. Seen here are 250,000 to 350,000 distinct CDR3 sequences, roughly 22% observed once, and the top ten hold 50% to 75%. Sequencing was carried out using blood. The receptor source for this set is a young man with Graves' ophthalmopathy.

The V call is TRBV29-1, the J call TRBJ2-7, with D possibly matching TRBD2 (6 bases). CDR3 length: 15 amino acids. V was trimmed by 7 bases and J by 3 bases, leaving 22 bases between them. Germline lookup yields CDR1 SQVTM and CDR2 ANQGSEA. CDR3 loop: CSAQSPGEPIYEQYF. The CDR3 DNA is TGCAGCGCCCAAAGTCCGGGGGAACCTATCTACGAGCAGTACTTC.

The sample holds a few counts of this clonotype. The rearrangement links TRBV12-3 or TRBV12-4 to TRBJ1-4; no definite D call. V lost 4 bases and J 7 bases, leaving 7 bases between the germline ends. CDR3 length equals 12 residues. CDR3 in DNA: TGTGCCAGCAGTTCTACCCTTGAAAAACTGTTTTTT. Protein: CASSSTLEKLFF.